This is a list of T cell receptor beta chains from one sample in a study of shared clonotypes between healthy human individuals. Data came from immunoSEQ multiplex PCR; TCRdb stores just in-frame clones and leaves some out. This sample has hundreds of thousands of clones; roughly four fifths occur once, and the top ten carry about 12%. The material sequenced was PBMCs. All receptors come from a woman aged 35 to 49 in good health. Some clones in this sample may be carry-over from other donors' samples. The CDR3 runs from the conserved cysteine through the conserved F or W. A D gene is named only where the DNA matches it firmly. Clone size is given for some rows only: seen once, a few or many times, or a class if the clone is expanded.

v_call: TRBV19
d_call: TRBD1
j_call: TRBJ2-5
clone_size: NA
cdr3_length: 14
cdr3_aa: CASSVTGGGQTQYF
cdr3_nt: TGTGCCAGTAGTGTCACAGGGGGTGGACAGACCCAGTACTTC

v_call: TRBV2
d_call: TRBD2
j_call: TRBJ2-2
clone_size: NA
cdr3_length: 16
cdr3_aa: CASSGGLAGPTGELFF
cdr3_nt: TGTGCCAGCAGTGGTGGACTAGCGGGACCCACCGGGGAGCTGTTTTTT

v_call: TRBV5-1
d_call: NA
j_call: TRBJ2-2
clone_size: NA
cdr3_length: 14
cdr3_aa: CASSLVAITGELFF
cdr3_nt: TGCGCCAGCAGCTTGGTTGCAATCACCGGGGAGCTGTTTTTT

v_call: TRBV7-9
d_call: NA
j_call: TRBJ2-7
clone_size: once
cdr3_length: 14
cdr3_aa: CASSQGSTPYEQYF
cdr3_nt: TGTGCCAGCAGCCAAGGAAGCACCCCCTACGAGCAGTACTTC

v_call: TRBV7-2
d_call: TRBD1
j_call: TRBJ1-2
clone_size: NA
cdr3_length: 13
cdr3_aa: CASSLGTGDRYTF
cdr3_nt: TGTGCCAGCAGCTTAGGGACAGGGGATCGCTACACCTTC

v_call: TRBV28
d_call: NA
j_call: TRBJ2-3
clone_size: NA
cdr3_length: 13
cdr3_aa: CASSLYGEDTQYF
cdr3_nt: TGTGCCAGCAGTTTATATGGGGAAGATACGCAGTATTTT

v_call: TRBV28
d_call: NA
j_call: TRBJ1-3
clone_size: NA
cdr3_length: 14
cdr3_aa: CASMGASSGNTIYF
cdr3_nt: TGTGCCAGCATGGGGGCCAGCTCTGGAAACACCATATATTTT

v_call: TRBV15
d_call: NA
j_call: TRBJ1-1
clone_size: few
cdr3_length: 12
cdr3_aa: CATSLDWSEAFF
cdr3_nt: TGTGCCACCTCCCTCGATTGGTCTGAAGCTTTCTTT

v_call: TRBV7-2
d_call: NA
j_call: TRBJ2-7
clone_size: many
cdr3_length: 14
cdr3_aa: CASSHPGPAYEQYF
cdr3_nt: TGTGCCAGCAGCCACCCCGGGCCGGCCTACGAGCAGTACTTC

v_call: TRBV25-1
d_call: TRBD1
j_call: TRBJ2-7
clone_size: NA
cdr3_length: 15
cdr3_aa: CASSDMDRGSYEQYF
cdr3_nt: TGTGCCAGCAGTGATATGGACAGGGGCTCCTACGAGCAGTACTTC

v_call: TRBV6-6
d_call: NA
j_call: TRBJ1-2
clone_size: NA
cdr3_length: 15
cdr3_aa: CATEGLGRANYGYTF
cdr3_nt: TGTGCCACCGAAGGACTCGGTAGAGCTAACTATGGCTACACCTTC

v_call: TRBV5-6
d_call: NA
j_call: TRBJ1-1
clone_size: NA
cdr3_length: 13
cdr3_aa: CASSLGSGTEAFF
cdr3_nt: TGTGCCAGCAGCTTGGGGTCCGGCACTGAAGCTTTCTTT

v_call: TRBV5-1
d_call: NA
j_call: TRBJ1-5
clone_size: NA
cdr3_length: 14
cdr3_aa: CASSLGQGGQPQHF
cdr3_nt: TGCGCCAGCAGCTTGGGGCAGGGCGGGCAGCCCCAGCATTTT

v_call: TRBV7-9
d_call: NA
j_call: TRBJ1-4
clone_size: NA
cdr3_length: 12
cdr3_aa: CAVGATNEKLFF
cdr3_nt: TGTGCCGTTGGGGCAACTAATGAAAAACTGTTTTTT

v_call: TRBV18
d_call: NA
j_call: TRBJ2-1
clone_size: once
cdr3_length: 14
cdr3_aa: CASSYGNNYNEQFF
cdr3_nt: TGTGCCAGTTCGTACGGGAATAACTACAATGAGCAGTTCTTC

v_call: TRBV28
d_call: TRBD2
j_call: TRBJ2-1
clone_size: many
cdr3_length: 20
cdr3_aa: CASSSPYRSGTSGRANEQFF
cdr3_nt: TGTGCCAGCAGTTCCCCTTACCGATCCGGGACTAGCGGGAGGGCGAATGAGCAGTTCTTC

v_call: TRBV6-5
d_call: NA
j_call: TRBJ2-7
clone_size: NA
cdr3_length: 15
cdr3_aa: CASSYGGPVSGEQYF
cdr3_nt: TGTGCCAGCAGTTACGGCGGACCAGTTTCGGGCGAGCAGTACTTC

v_call: TRBV18
d_call: NA
j_call: TRBJ2-7
clone_size: NA
cdr3_length: 13
cdr3_aa: CASSPPGVYEQYF
cdr3_nt: TGTGCCAGCTCACCACCGGGCGTATACGAGCAGTACTTC

v_call: TRBV7-9
d_call: NA
j_call: TRBJ1-5
clone_size: NA
cdr3_length: 13
cdr3_aa: CASSGGGHQPQHF
cdr3_nt: TGTGCCAGCAGCGGGGGGGGTCATCAACCCCAGCATTTT

v_call: TRBV7-8
d_call: NA
j_call: TRBJ1-3
clone_size: NA
cdr3_length: 14
cdr3_aa: CASSSTMGGNTIYF
cdr3_nt: TGTGCCAGCAGCTCTACTATGGGTGGAAACACCATATATTTT

v_call: TRBV21-1
d_call: NA
j_call: TRBJ2-7
clone_size: NA
cdr3_length: 17
cdr3_aa: CASSRLPGHHIYYEQYF
cdr3_nt: TGTGCCAGCAGCAGATTACCGGGACATCACATTTACTACGAGCAGTACTTC

v_call: TRBV9
d_call: TRBD2
j_call: TRBJ2-2
clone_size: NA
cdr3_length: 16
cdr3_aa: CASSVGLAGNTGELFF
cdr3_nt: TGTGCCAGCAGCGTGGGGCTAGCGGGAAACACCGGGGAGCTGTTTTTT

v_call: TRBV6-6
d_call: TRBD2
j_call: TRBJ2-2
clone_size: NA
cdr3_length: 15
cdr3_aa: CASNPRGENTGELFF
cdr3_nt: TGTGCCAGCAACCCGCGGGGGGAGAACACCGGGGAGCTGTTTTTT

v_call: TRBV6-1
d_call: TRBD2
j_call: TRBJ2-3
clone_size: NA
cdr3_length: 14
cdr3_aa: CASLGGSGADTQYF
cdr3_nt: TGTGCCAGCCTGGGGGGGAGTGGGGCAGATACGCAGTATTTT

v_call: TRBV7-2
d_call: NA
j_call: TRBJ2-3
clone_size: few
cdr3_length: 15
cdr3_aa: CASSPDWERTDTQYF
cdr3_nt: TGTGCCAGCAGTCCTGACTGGGAACGCACAGATACGCAGTATTTT

v_call: TRBV30
d_call: TRBD2
j_call: TRBJ2-7
clone_size: NA
cdr3_length: 14
cdr3_aa: CAWSSGLASHEQYF
cdr3_nt: TGTGCCTGGAGTTCGGGACTAGCGAGTCACGAGCAGTACTTC

v_call: TRBV6-5
d_call: NA
j_call: TRBJ2-7
clone_size: NA
cdr3_length: 14
cdr3_aa: CASRKGQLSYEQYF
cdr3_nt: TGTGCCAGCAGGAAAGGACAGCTCTCCTACGAGCAGTACTTC

v_call: TRBV5-6
d_call: NA
j_call: TRBJ2-3
clone_size: once
cdr3_length: 15
cdr3_aa: CASSRPTGSADTQYF
cdr3_nt: TGTGCCAGCAGCCGTCCGACGGGGAGTGCAGATACGCAGTATTTT